This T cell receptor (beta chain) is from a study of identical twins (dated by TCRdb to between 2015 and 2016). A note on the overall study: TCR alpha and beta repertoires from monozygotic twins, unrelated adults of various ages and cord blood were deep-sequenced to test whether fetal clonotypes persist. Replicate twin experiments were performed at different times using different library preparation protocols to rule out contamination.

Only healthy Caucasian donors were included. This clonotype has only a few counts. Its antigen is unknown. No per-base quality is available; no much larger clone lies one base away. Library creation used 5' RACE. Sequencing relied on an Illumina HiSeq 2000. A universal primer binding site was introduced by template switching, and a unique molecular identifier was present in the final cDNA, enabling accurate counting of TCR cDNA molecules. Specific primers in the conserved constant-segment region were used to synthesize first-strand cDNA for TCR alpha and beta chains. To control for contamination, every cDNA library carried two barcodes: a SMART-Mk sample barcode plus Illumina barcodes. TruSeq adapter sequences along with Illumina sample barcodes were introduced in two successive PCR steps. The TCR alpha and beta cDNA libraries were sequenced on the Illumina HiSeq platform using custom primers. The original pipeline was this. MiGEC was used to process raw reads and extract unique molecular identifiers, and MiXCR was used to find CDR3 positions. For each individual, recombination models were inferred using an EM algorithm with the repgenHMM and IGoR tools. The analysis of shared clonotypes was done with the tcR package in R, with sharing normalized by the product of cloneset sizes. Out-of-frame nonproductive sequences were analyzed to study raw recombination free of thymic and clonal selection effects. In TCRdb, the public reads were trimmed at Q25 with fastp and aligned with MiXCR, with productive beta chains retained. For every CDR3 protein sequence, its rows merge into one entry that carries the most common genes and DNA. The V and J calls here are based on TCRdb, not the publication. This sample gives some 1,600,000 distinct CDR3 sequences in total; around 29% of them show up just once. Over 0.25% of the sample lies in the top ten.

V and J are trimmed by 1 base and 0 bases, and the gene matches miss 13 bases of the junction. From a lookup of the germline V gene, CDR1 and CDR2 are LGHNA and YNFKEQ. The CDR3 spans 20 residues, from the cysteine through the phenylalanine. Of all the DNA, just the CDR3 is kept, 60 bases in frame from base 1. Paper-wide results and their limitations: Compared with coincidental sharing between unrelated individuals, out-of-frame TCR alpha sequences shared between twins showed an excess of sequences with low generation probability. Excess twin sharing in beta out-of-frame sequences was weaker because fewer shared sequences lowered the signal-to-noise ratio. Fewer insertions were carried by abundant cord blood beta clonotypes; a weaker similar trend was observed in young adult naive repertoires, while no such trend was observed in memory repertoires. In monozygotic twins, recombination models systematically underestimated out-of-frame TCR alpha sharing, but the models matched the sharing seen between unrelated individuals. Because the same donors could not be followed over many years, conclusions were based on cross-sectional statistical analysis. Zero-insertion analyses could be partly confounded by invariant T cells such as MAIT and iNKT, although diverse VJ usage argued against such confounding for most clonotypes.

Material: cord blood. This sequence uses TRBV4-2 and TRBJ1-5; 9 of the junction bases match TRBD1. This clonotype originated in a newborn girl in good health. The CDR3 region reads CASSQVGARDRDYSNQPQHF. DNA sequence: TGTGCCAGCAGCCAAGTCGGTGCCAGGGACAGGGATTATAGCAATCAGCCCCAGCATTTT.